The 28 T cell receptor beta chains presented below share a single source sample, sequenced in a study of T cells in Graves' hyperthyroidism and ophthalmopathy. RNA transcripts served as the template for amplifying TCR beta CDR3 regions. The HTBI primer set drove a first-round RT-PCR of the TCR CDR3. TCRdb re-called the multiplex PCR reads through MiXCR, storing one row per CDR3 protein. This table has 600,000 or so distinct CDR3 sequences, over 12% appearing once. Specimen: blood. These receptors were obtained from a woman younger than 35 with Graves' ophthalmopathy.

The rearrangement links TRBV5-1 to TRBJ2-3, with D maybe TRBD1 (6 bases). This CDR3 has 14 amino acids. Trimming shortened V by 4 bases and J by 2 bases, and 11 bases separated the two germline ends. Germline CDR1 and CDR2: SGHRS and YFSETQ. The DNA for the CDR3 is TGCGCCAGCAGCAAAGACAGGCCCACAGATACGCAGTATTTT. As protein: CASSKDRPTDTQYF.

The chain carries TRBV14 and TRBJ2-7; D not certain. The CDR3 is made up of 13 amino acids. Germline CDR1 SGHDN, CDR2 FVKESK. Trimming cost V 1 base and J 4 bases, with 8 bases left between them. The CDR3 loop reads CASSQVGTYEQYF. The CDR3 DNA reads TGTGCCAGCAGCCAAGTAGGAACTTACGAGCAGTACTTC. The full variable domain, completed using reference TRBV14 and TRBJ2-7, is EAGVTQFPSHSVIEKGQTVTLRCDPISGHDNLYWYRRVMGKEIKFLLHFVKESKQDESGMPNNRFLAERTGGTYSTLKVQPAELEDSGVYFCASSQVGTYEQYFGPGTRLTVT.

Many counts were recorded for this clonotype. The rearrangement links TRBV7-2 to TRBJ2-1; 7 bases map to TRBD2. This CDR3 contains 14 residues. CDR1 is SGHTA and CDR2 is FQGNSA in the germline V gene. Trimming took 7 bases from V and 2 from J; bases not matched to a gene: 5. CDR3 nucleotides: TGTGCCAGCAATAGCGGGCGCACCTACAATGAGCAGTTCTTC. Translated, it gives CASNSGRTYNEQFF.

This rearrangement joins TRBV20-1 to TRBJ1-5; D not certain. The CDR3 loop spans 13 amino acids. With 2 bases removed from V and 4 bases from J, the gap between germline ends came to 9 bases. Germline V gene data show CDR1 as DFQATT and CDR2 as SNEGSKA (reference sequence). CDR3 nucleotides: TGCAGTGCTAGACTAGGGAGTAATCAGCCCCAGCATTTT. Protein product: CSARLGSNQPQHF.

This clonotype has at least ten counts. This rearrangement joins TRBV28 to TRBJ2-1; D possibly corresponds to TRBD2 (6 bases). Germline CDR1 and CDR2: MDHEN and SYDVKM. Trimming removed 2 bases from V and 4 bases from J, with 15 bases in between. This CDR3 region has 16 residues. The CDR3 region is CASSLGGYGGYNEQFF. CDR3 nucleotides: TGTGCCAGCAGTTTAGGGGGGTACGGCGGGTACAATGAGCAGTTCTTC. Full variable domain (missing parts from reference TRBV28 and TRBJ2-1): DVKVTQSSRYLVKRTGEKVFLECVQDMDHENMFWYRQDPGLGLRLIYFSYDVKMKEKGDIPEGYSVSREKKERFSLILESASTNQTSMYLCASSLGGYGGYNEQFFGPGTRLTVL.

This clonotype was counted at least ten times. One end of the junction does not line up with germline, which may come from a read error. This chain joins TRBV12-3 or TRBV12-4 and TRBJ2-7; D might be TRBD1 or TRBD2, each matching 5 bases. The CDR3 is made up of 15 amino acids. CDR3 sequence (DNA): TGTGCCAGCAGTTTTGTGGGGACGGCTACCTACGGGCAGTACTTC. Translated, it gives CASSFVGTATYGQYF.

The table lists this clonotype with many counts. The chain couples TRBV20-1 to TRBJ1-1, with D perhaps TRBD1 (6 bases). The CDR3 is made up of 17 amino acids. Germline loops: CDR1 DFQATT, CDR2 SNEGSKA (reference sequence). Trimming stripped 0 bases from V and 1 base from J, with 18 bases between. The CDR3 nucleotides read TGCAGTGCTAGAGATCTAAGGTACAGGGAAAGGAACACTGAAGCTTTCTTT. It specifies CSARDLRYRERNTEAFF.

This clonotype was seen more than once but under ten times. V is TRBV7-2 and J is TRBJ2-2; 9 positions agree with TRBD1. V gave up 3 bases and J gave up 5 bases; unmatched junction bases: 1. The CDR3 totals 14 residues. In germline, CDR1 is SGHTA, CDR2 FQGNSA. The CDR3 nucleotides read TGTGCCAGCAGCTTGACAGGGGGGACCGGGGAGCTGTTTTTT. It specifies CASSLTGGTGELFF.

The chain carries TRBV9 and TRBJ2-3, with 8 bases identical to TRBD2. CDR1 and CDR2 (germline): SGDLS, YYNGEE. The CDR3 has 14 amino acids. V dropped 4 bases and J dropped 4; count of bases not matched to a gene: 5. This CDR3 is CASSPLAGADTQYF. CDR3 sequence (DNA): TGTGCCAGCAGCCCTCTAGCGGGCGCAGATACGCAGTATTTT.

This clonotype came up many times. This chain uses TRBV27 with TRBJ2-1; 7 bases fit TRBD1. Unmatched junction bases numbered 3, after V lost 6 bases and J lost 4 bases. CDR1 is MNHEY, CDR2 SMNVEV, per germline (reference sequence). The CDR3 has 13 amino acids. CDR3 loop: CASRTGPYNEQFF. The CDR3 DNA is TGTGCCAGCAGGACAGGGCCGTACAATGAGCAGTTCTTC.

There are many counts of this clonotype. V gene TRBV27 combines with J gene TRBJ2-1; 13 bases line up with TRBD2. From germline, CDR1 is MNHEY and CDR2 SMNVEV (reference sequence). The CDR3 has 20 amino acids. The V segment lost 7 bases and the J segment 2 bases; nucleotides outside the gene matches: 17. The CDR3 protein is CASTRLGLAGPVLAYNEQFF. For the CDR3, the DNA is TGTGCCAGCACCCGGTTGGGACTAGCGGGACCGGTATTAGCCTACAATGAGCAGTTCTTC.

This clonotype was counted a few times. The V call is TRBV6-6, the J call TRBJ2-7, with 11 bases that match TRBD2. This CDR3 is 16 amino acids long. V trimming: 2 bases; J trimming: 2 bases; junction bases outside the gene matches: 5. CDR1 and CDR2 (germline): MNHNY, SVGAGI (reference sequence). The CDR3: CASSYGTSGGAYEQYF. The DNA for the CDR3 is TGTGCCAGCAGTTACGGGACTAGCGGAGGAGCCTACGAGCAGTACTTC.

As for this clonotype: A much larger clone differs by one base, so this may be a read error. The chain recombines TRBV3-1 with TRBJ1-2; D possibly corresponds to TRBD1 (6 bases). CDR3 length equals 13 residues. Between the trimmed V and J ends, which lost 8 bases and 9 bases, there was a span of 19 bases. Per germline, CDR1 LGHDT and CDR2 YNNKEL (reference sequence). CDR3 bases: TGTGCCAGCGGAGCAGGACAGTCCGATAGCTACACCTTC. Its protein product is CASGAGQSDSYTF.

This clonotype showed up just a few times. The rearrangement joins TRBV7-2 to TRBJ2-1, with 8 bases lining up with TRBD2. CDR3 length: 13 residues. V lost 1 base to trimming and J lost 11 bases; unmatched junction nucleotides: 4. Germline assignment: CDR1 SGHTA and CDR2 FQGNSA. CDR3 sequence reads: CASSLVTSGKQFF. CDR3 coding DNA: TGTGCCAGCAGCTTAGTCACTAGCGGAAAGCAGTTCTTC.

This clonotype was picked up many times. This rearrangement joins TRBV6-1 to TRBJ2-1, with TRBD2 matching over 11 bases. The CDR3 sequence is 15 residues long. Looked up from germline, CDR1 is MNHNS and CDR2 is SASEGT. V was clipped by 5 bases and J by 7 bases; unmatched bases: 7. The CDR3 spells CASSHTSGSLNEQFF. CDR3 in DNA: TGTGCCAGCAGTCACACTAGCGGGAGTCTGAATGAGCAGTTCTTC.

The V call is TRBV2, the J call TRBJ1-2, with 11 bases that match TRBD1. Trimming at V came to 6 bases and at J to 4 bases, leaving 7 bases not matched to a gene. Germline CDR1 is SNHLY and CDR2 is FYNNEI. The CDR3 is 15 residues long. The CDR3 sequence is CASSGGQGAVYGYTF. The CDR3 bases are TGTGCCAGCAGCGGAGGACAGGGGGCAGTCTATGGCTACACCTTC.

This clonotype has at least ten counts. The V and J genes are TRBV28 and TRBJ1-2; the D is unclear. The CDR3 length is 12 residues. The V gene's germline CDR1 is MDHEN and CDR2 SYDVKM. V lost 1 base and J lost 7, with 7 bases in between. Here the CDR3 DNA reads TGTGCCAGCAGTTTATTTGGTGGTGGCTACACCTTC. This gives the protein CASSLFGGGYTF.

This clonotype was recorded many times. This chain links TRBV7-2 with TRBJ1-2; D call uncertain. The V end lost 7 bases, the J end lost 5 bases, and 17 bases lay between the germline ends. From germline, CDR1 is SGHTA and CDR2 FQGNSA. CDR3 length: 14 residues. Here the CDR3 reads CASNFYPGPYGYTF. In DNA form, the CDR3 reads TGTGCCAGCAACTTTTACCCTGGCCCTTATGGCTACACCTTC.

V and J are TRBV24-1 and TRBJ2-5, with TRBD2 identical over 11 bases. Germline V gene sequence: CDR1 KGHDR, CDR2 SFDVKD. This CDR3 contains 14 residues. The V gene end was trimmed by 7 bases and the J gene end by 4 bases; junction bases not matched to a gene: 4. CDR3 DNA: TGTGCCACCAGCCCGGGACTAGCGGTAGAGACCCAGTACTTC. This codes for CATSPGLAVETQYF.

The J gene is TRBJ1-3, the V gene TRBV4-1; D is undetermined. The V end lost 0 bases, the J end lost 0 bases, and 9 bases lay between the germline ends. The CDR3 is 16 residues long. Germline CDR1 is MGHRA and CDR2 is YSYEKL. The CDR3 DNA reads TGCGCCAGCAGCCAAGAATTCAGAAACTCTGGAAACACCATATATTTT. Translation: CASSQEFRNSGNTIYF.

This clonotype was observed many times. The chain recombines TRBV20-1 with TRBJ2-1, with 11 bases lining up with TRBD1. The CDR3 loop spans 12 amino acids. From germline, CDR1 is DFQATT and CDR2 SNEGSKA (reference sequence). CDR3 sequence: CSGTGGYNEQFF. In nucleotides, the CDR3 is TGCAGCGGGACAGGGGGATACAATGAGCAGTTCTTC.

This clonotype was seen many times. The rearrangement links TRBV27 to TRBJ2-3; D may match TRBD1 or TRBD2 (5 bases each). Trimming removed 6 bases from V and 2 bases from J, with 18 bases in between. Germline V gives CDR1 MNHEY, CDR2 SMNVEV (reference sequence). The CDR3 has 16 residues. The CDR3 DNA is TGTGCCAGCAGGGCGAGGGTTCGGGGCGACACAGATACGCAGTATTTT. It yields the protein CASRARVRGDTDTQYF.

This clonotype has ten or more counts. The genes are TRBV9 and TRBJ2-3; a possible D gene is TRBD1 (5 bases). The germline gives CDR1 SGDLS, CDR2 YYNGEE. The CDR3 extends over 16 amino acids. Trimming pared 0 bases from V and 5 bases from J, leaving 16 bases between. The CDR3 is CASSVDLGVHKDTQYF. In DNA, the CDR3 is TGTGCCAGCAGCGTAGATCTAGGGGTTCACAAAGATACGCAGTATTTT.

This clonotype has just a few counts. This clone may be a read error of a much larger clone one base away. The chain has TRBV20-1 and TRBJ2-1; 9 bases are a match to TRBD2. The CDR3 is 12 amino acids. CDR1 is DFQATT, CDR2 SNEGSKA, per germline (reference sequence). CDR3 amino acids: CSSSGTYNEQFF. CDR3 bases: TGCAGTTCTAGCGGGACTTACAATGAGCAGTTCTTC.

This clonotype was counted many times. The chain is built from TRBV3-1 and TRBJ1-2; D unclear. The CDR3 sequence is 14 residues long. Germline V CDR1 and CDR2: LGHDT, YNNKEL (reference sequence). V was trimmed by 3 bases and J by 4 bases, leaving 12 bases between them. The CDR3 is CASSHVRGAYGYTF. The CDR3 DNA reads as TGTGCCAGCAGCCATGTTCGGGGTGCCTATGGCTACACCTTC. Together with reference TRBV3-1 and TRBJ1-2, the CDR3 gives the full variable domain: DTAVSQTPKYLVTQMGNDKSIKCEQNLGHDTMYWYKQDSKKFLKIMFSYNNKELIINETVPNRFSPKSPDKAHLNLHINSLELGDSAVYFCASSHVRGAYGYTFGSGTRLTVV.

This chain joins TRBV19 and TRBJ1-4, with D unresolved. The V gene lost 10 bases and the J gene lost 4 bases, with 13 bases spanning the gap. Germline loops: CDR1 LNHDA, CDR2 SQIVND (reference sequence). CDR3 length: 13 amino acids. The CDR3 nucleotides are TGTGCCACCTCGGGGAGGGTTAATGAAAAACTGTTTTTT. This encodes CATSGRVNEKLFF.

This clonotype occurred many times. The genes are TRBV2 and TRBJ1-4; TRBD1 matches at 7 bases. CDR1 is SNHLY and CDR2 is FYNNEI in the germline V gene. Trimming took 5 bases from V and 4 from J; bases not matched to a gene: 7. The CDR3 loop spans 15 amino acids. This CDR3 reads CASSSRQGGNEKLFF. The CDR3 DNA sequence: TGTGCCAGCAGTTCCAGACAGGGCGGTAATGAAAAACTGTTTTTT.

This sequence joins TRBV11-3 and TRBJ2-1; D is perhaps TRBD2 (5 bases). Looked up from germline, CDR1 is SGHNT and CDR2 is YENEEA. The CDR3 is 12 amino acids. The V end lost 5 bases, the J end lost 13 bases, and 15 bases lay between the germline ends. Here the CDR3 reads CASSRGLLLQFF. The CDR3 region has the DNA TGTGCCAGCAGCCGCGGACTGTTACTACAGTTCTTC.